The T cell receptor (beta chain) described here comes from a study of CD8 T cells in ankylosing spondylitis. In making TCR beta libraries, quantitative 5'-RACE with molecular barcodes was used. TCRdb reprocessed the 5' RACE reads with MiXCR, giving one entry per CDR3 protein. The data show nearly 250,000 distinct CDR3 sequences, roughly a third seen once. V lost 4 bases, J lost 0 bases, and 10 bases lay in between. The CDR3 totals 14 residues. Germline assignment: CDR1 MGHRA and CDR2 YSYEKL. This clonotype has a handful of counts. Material for sequencing was blood, either unsorted or a sorted T cell fraction (not recorded which). The TCR sequence derives from a male donor with ankylosing spondylitis or in good health (not recorded which). The V and J genes are TRBV4-1 and TRBJ2-7, with D possibly TRBD1 on 6 matching bases. This chain's CDR3 is CASSPRDISYEQYF. In DNA, the CDR3 is TGCGCCAGCAGCCCCCGGGACATCTCCTACGAGCAGTACTTC.